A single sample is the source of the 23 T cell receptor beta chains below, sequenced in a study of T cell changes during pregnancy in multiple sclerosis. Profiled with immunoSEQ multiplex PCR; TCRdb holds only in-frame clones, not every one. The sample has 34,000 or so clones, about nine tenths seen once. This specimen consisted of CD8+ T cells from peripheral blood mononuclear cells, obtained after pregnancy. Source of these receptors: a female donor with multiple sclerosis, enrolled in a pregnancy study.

CDR3 DNA sequence: TGTGCCAGCAGTTACGGGGAGGAGGGCTACGAGCAGTACTTC. This gives the protein CASSYGEEGYEQYF. The chain recombines TRBV6-6 with TRBJ2-5; the D gene is possibly TRBD2 (6 bases). The J call could be wrong; TRBJ2-7 is a better fit for the DNA end. CDR3 size: 14 residues. Germline values: CDR1 MNHNY, CDR2 SVGAGI (reference sequence).

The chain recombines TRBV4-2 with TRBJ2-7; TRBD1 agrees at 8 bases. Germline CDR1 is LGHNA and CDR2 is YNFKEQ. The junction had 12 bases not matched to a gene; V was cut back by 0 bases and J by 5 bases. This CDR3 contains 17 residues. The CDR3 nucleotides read TGTGCCAGCAGCCAAGACCTGGGTGACAGGGGTGGGAACGAGCAGTACTTC. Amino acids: CASSQDLGDRGGNEQYF.

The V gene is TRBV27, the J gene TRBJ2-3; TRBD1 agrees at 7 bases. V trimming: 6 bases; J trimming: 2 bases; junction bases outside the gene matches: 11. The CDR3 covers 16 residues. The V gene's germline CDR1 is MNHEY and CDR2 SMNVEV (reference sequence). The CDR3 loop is CASRKQGKVYTDTQYF. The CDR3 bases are TGTGCCAGCAGGAAACAGGGGAAGGTCTACACAGATACGCAGTATTTT.

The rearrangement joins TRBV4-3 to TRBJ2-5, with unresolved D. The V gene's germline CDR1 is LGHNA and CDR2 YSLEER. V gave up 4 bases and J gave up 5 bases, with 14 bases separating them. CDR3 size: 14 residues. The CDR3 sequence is CASSPRGWQETQYF. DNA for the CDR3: TGCGCCAGCAGCCCCCGAGGATGGCAGGAGACCCAGTACTTC.

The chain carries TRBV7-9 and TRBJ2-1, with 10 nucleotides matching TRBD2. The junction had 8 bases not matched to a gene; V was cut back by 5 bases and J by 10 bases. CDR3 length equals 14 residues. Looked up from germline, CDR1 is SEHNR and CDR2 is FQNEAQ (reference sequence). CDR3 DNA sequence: TGTGCCAGCAGCCCCCAGCGGGGGGGCCGAGAGCAGTTCTTC. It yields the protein CASSPQRGGREQFF.

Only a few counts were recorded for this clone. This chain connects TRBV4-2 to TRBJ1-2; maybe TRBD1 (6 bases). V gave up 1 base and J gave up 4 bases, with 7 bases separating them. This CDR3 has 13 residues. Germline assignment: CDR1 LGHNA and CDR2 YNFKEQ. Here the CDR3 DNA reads TGTGCCAGCAGCCAAGGACAGGTCTATGGCTACACCTTC. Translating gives CASSQGQVYGYTF.

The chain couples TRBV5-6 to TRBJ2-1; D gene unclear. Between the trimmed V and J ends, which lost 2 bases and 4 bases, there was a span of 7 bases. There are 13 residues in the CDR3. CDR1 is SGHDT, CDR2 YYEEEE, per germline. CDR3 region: CASSFGLYNEQFF. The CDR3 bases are TGTGCCAGCAGCTTTGGGCTTTACAATGAGCAGTTCTTC. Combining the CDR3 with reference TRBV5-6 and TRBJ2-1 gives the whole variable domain DAGVTQSPTHLIKTRGQQVTLRCSPKSGHDTVSWYQQALGQGPQFIFQYYEEEERQRGNFPDRFSGHQFPNYSSELNVNALLLGDSALYLCASSFGLYNEQFFGPGTRLTVL.

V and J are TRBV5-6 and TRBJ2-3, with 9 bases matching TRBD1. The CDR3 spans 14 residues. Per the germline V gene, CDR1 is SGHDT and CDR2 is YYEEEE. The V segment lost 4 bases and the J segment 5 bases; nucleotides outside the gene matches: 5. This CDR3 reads CASSEQGAEDTQYF. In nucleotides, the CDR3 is TGTGCCAGCAGCGAACAGGGGGCTGAAGATACGCAGTATTTT.

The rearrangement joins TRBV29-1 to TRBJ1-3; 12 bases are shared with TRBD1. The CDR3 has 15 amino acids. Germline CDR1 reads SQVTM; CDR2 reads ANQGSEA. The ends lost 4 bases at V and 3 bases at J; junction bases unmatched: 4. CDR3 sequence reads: CSVVGTGGRGNTIYF. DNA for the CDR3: TGCAGCGTTGTAGGGACAGGGGGCCGTGGAAACACCATATATTTT.

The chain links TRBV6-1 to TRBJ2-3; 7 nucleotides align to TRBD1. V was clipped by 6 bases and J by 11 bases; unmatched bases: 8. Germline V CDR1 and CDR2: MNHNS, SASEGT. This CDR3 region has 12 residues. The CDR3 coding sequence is TGTGCCAGCAGGGGAGCCGGGACAGAGCAGTATTTT. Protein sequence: CASRGAGTEQYF.

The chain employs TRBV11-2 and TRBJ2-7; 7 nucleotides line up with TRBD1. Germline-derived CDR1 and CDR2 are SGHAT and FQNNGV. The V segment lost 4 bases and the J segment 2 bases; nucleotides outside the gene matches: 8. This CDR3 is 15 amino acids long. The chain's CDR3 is CASSSGQQLTYEQYF. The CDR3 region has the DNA TGTGCCAGCAGCTCGGGACAGCAATTGACCTACGAGCAGTACTTC.

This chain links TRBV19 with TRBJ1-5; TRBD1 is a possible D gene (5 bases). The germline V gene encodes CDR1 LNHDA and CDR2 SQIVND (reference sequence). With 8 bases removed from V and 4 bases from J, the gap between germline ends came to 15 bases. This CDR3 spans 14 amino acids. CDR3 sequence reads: CASGTQGGNQPQHF. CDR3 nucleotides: TGTGCCAGTGGGACTCAGGGAGGGAATCAGCCCCAGCATTTT.

The CDR3 here is CASSGRDSSYEQYF. As DNA, the CDR3 is TGTGCCAGCAGCGGCCGGGACAGCTCCTACGAGCAGTACTTC. The chain carries TRBV9 and TRBJ2-7; 7 bases are a match to TRBD1. The CDR3 length is 14 residues. V lost 3 bases and J lost 0; bases outside the gene matches: 3. In germline, CDR1 is SGDLS, CDR2 YYNGEE.

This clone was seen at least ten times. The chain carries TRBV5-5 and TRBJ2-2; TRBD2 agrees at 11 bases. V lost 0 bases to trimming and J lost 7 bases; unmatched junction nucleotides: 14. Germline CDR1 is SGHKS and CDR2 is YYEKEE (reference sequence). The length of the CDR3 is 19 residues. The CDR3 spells CASSLDIRLAGGTGGELFF. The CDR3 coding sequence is TGTGCCAGCAGCTTGGATATTAGGCTAGCGGGGGGAACTGGCGGGGAGCTGTTTTTT.

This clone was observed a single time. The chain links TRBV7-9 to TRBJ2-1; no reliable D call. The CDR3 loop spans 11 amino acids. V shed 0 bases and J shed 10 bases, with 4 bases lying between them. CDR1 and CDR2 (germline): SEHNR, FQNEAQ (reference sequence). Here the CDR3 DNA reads TGTGCCAGCAGCTTAGCACTAGAGCAGTTCTTC. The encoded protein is CASSLALEQFF.

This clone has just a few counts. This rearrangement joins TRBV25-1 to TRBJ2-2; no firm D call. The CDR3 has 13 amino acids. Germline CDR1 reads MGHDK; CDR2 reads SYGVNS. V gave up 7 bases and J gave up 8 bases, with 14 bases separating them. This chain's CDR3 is CASTAQPAGELFF. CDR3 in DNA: TGTGCCAGCACAGCCCAGCCAGCGGGGGAGCTGTTTTTT.

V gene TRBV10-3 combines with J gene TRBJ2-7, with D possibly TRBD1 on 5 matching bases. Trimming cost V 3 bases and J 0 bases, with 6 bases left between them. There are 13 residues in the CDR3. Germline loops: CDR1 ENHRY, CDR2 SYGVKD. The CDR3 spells CAISEGDSYEQYF. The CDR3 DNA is TGTGCCATCAGTGAAGGGGACTCCTACGAGCAGTACTTC.

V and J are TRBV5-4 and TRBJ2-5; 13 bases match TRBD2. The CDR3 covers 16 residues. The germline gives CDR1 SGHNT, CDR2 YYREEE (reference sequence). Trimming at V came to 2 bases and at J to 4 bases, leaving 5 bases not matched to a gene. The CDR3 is CASSFYTSGGGETQYF. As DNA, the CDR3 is TGTGCCAGCAGCTTTTATACTAGCGGGGGGGGAGAGACCCAGTACTTC.

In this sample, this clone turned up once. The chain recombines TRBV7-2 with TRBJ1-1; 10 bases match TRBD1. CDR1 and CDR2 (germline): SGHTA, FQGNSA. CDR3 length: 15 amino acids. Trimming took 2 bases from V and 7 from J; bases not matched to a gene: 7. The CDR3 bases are TGTGCCAGCAGCTTATCCGGGACAGGGGTCTTTGAAGCTTTCTTT. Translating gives CASSLSGTGVFEAFF. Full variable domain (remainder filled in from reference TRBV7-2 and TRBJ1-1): GAGVSQSPSNKVTEKGKDVELRCDPISGHTALYWYRQSLGQGLEFLIYFQGNSAPDKSGLPSDRFSAERTGGSVSTLTIQRTQQEDSAVYLCASSLSGTGVFEAFFGQGTRLTVV.

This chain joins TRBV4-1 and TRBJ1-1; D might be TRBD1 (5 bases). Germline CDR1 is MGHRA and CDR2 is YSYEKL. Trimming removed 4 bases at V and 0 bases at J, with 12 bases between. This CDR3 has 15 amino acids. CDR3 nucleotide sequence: TGCGCCAGCAGCCCGACAGCCACAATGAACACTGAAGCTTTCTTT. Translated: CASSPTATMNTEAFF.

DNA for the CDR3: TGCAGCGTTGTTATCCGTGACAGGTCGAACACCGGGGAGCTGTTTTTT. The encoded protein is CSVVIRDRSNTGELFF. The chain recombines TRBV29-1 with TRBJ2-2; D possibly corresponds to TRBD1 (6 bases). Between the trimmed V and J ends, which lost 4 bases and 0 bases, there was a span of 15 bases. Germline CDR1 and CDR2: SQVTM and ANQGSEA. The CDR3 sequence is 16 residues long.

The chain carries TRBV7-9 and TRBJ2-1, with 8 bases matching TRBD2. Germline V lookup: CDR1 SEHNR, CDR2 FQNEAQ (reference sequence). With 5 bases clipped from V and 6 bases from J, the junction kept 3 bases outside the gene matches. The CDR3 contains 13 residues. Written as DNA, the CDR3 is TGTGCCAGCAGCACGACTAGCGCCAATGAGCAGTTCTTC. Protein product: CASSTTSANEQFF.

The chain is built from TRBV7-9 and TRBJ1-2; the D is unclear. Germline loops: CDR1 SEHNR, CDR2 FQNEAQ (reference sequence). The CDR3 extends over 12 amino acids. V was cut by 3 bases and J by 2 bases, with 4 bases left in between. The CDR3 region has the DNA TGTGCCAGCAGCTTGGGCAACTATGGCTACACCTTC. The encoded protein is CASSLGNYGYTF.